This TCR beta chain was identified in a study of blood T cell repertoires in COVID-19 (dated by TCRdb to the early 2020s). Study-wide context: Collaborator samples came from the United States, Italy and Spain and covered acute and convalescent phases of COVID-19. The repertoires were released in a freely available public database meant as a resource for research on the immune response to SARS-CoV-2. The samples were drawn from two sources: the first 160 participants of the ongoing ImmuneRACE study, and over 1,000 subjects contributed by 6 global collaborators. Nearly every sample came with metadata listing a de-identified subject ID, COVID-19 status, age in years and sex. HLA class I and class II types, where available, came from metadata supplied by the sample provider rather than from assay-based typing. The prospective study material was composed of cDNA or gDNA derived from T cells, B-cell-depleted T cells, or PBMCs. Deeply sampled blood TCRbeta repertoires from subjects exposed to, actively infected with, or recovered from COVID-19 were included in the dataset.

V gives up 5 bases and J gives up 0 bases, and the segment between their germline ends measures 19 bases. Reading the germline V gene (reference sequence) gives CDR1 MNHEY and CDR2 SMNVEV. Its CDR3 holds 17 amino acids, cysteine through phenylalanine. Only the CDR3 part of the read is kept: 51 bases, read in frame from the first base. Note on this clone: Its antigen target is currently unknown. Within one base of it there is no much larger clone, and no base qualities were kept.

What the research found in general, with its limitations: The quantity of clinical and demographic metadata differed by source and by participant and was supplied without curation.

TCRbeta CDR3 regions were amplified from genomic DNA by means of the immunoSEQ Assay, a bias-controlled multiplex PCR. The study's own analysis went as follows. Within the assay, amplification of reference gene primers was used to estimate how many nucleated cells each sample contained. To quantify the absolute abundance of each unique TCRbeta CDR3 rearrangement, sequence reads were collapsed and filtered. For each sample, productive Simpson clonality was calculated by taking the square root of Simpson's diversity index across productive rearrangements. TCRdb obtained this table from immuneACCESS and retained in-frame rearrangements with V and J assigned. These tables miss some clones; where compared with another copy, unresolved V genes account for less than half of the shortfall, and the remainder is unexplained. Clone size and the V and J calls come from that table; the DNA yielded D and trimming. For this sample the table gives under 250,000 clones, of which roughly 82% were detected only once. Of the sample, approximately 6% is held by the ten largest clones.

One collaborating source in Seattle enrolled patients during active infection and followed them longitudinally through the course of disease. Each collaborating institution followed its own protocols to collect whole blood in K2EDTA tubes. Collaborator samples were shipped for TCRbeta analysis as frozen whole blood, isolated PBMCs, or DNA extracted from either sample type. The V and J segments used are TRBV27 and TRBJ1-2; matching of 6 bases hints at TRBD1 as the D gene. This sequence was found in a woman older than 75 with COVID-19, enrolled during active disease. Source material: peripheral blood. The CDR3 is CASSTRTAVDANYGYTF. The nucleotide sequence is TGTGCCAGCAGTACTAGGACAGCCGTAGACGCTAACTATGGCTACACCTTC.